The 11 T cell receptor beta chains presented below share a single source sample, sequenced in a study of human T cells and chemical hapten exposure. Time point: pre-sensitization, week 0. The treatment is: therapeutic diphenylcyclopropenone sensitization with weekly scalp DPC. It was unfractionated whole blood from which total RNA was extracted. TCRdb processed the RACE reads anew with MiXCR; each CDR3 protein has one entry. The table includes 40,000 or so distinct CDR3 sequences, 12% detected once. Sequencing was performed on whole blood, taken in connection with sensitization to the hapten diphenylcyclopropenone (DPC). The origin of the receptors is a woman aged 40 to 55 with alopecia areata. Some clones in this sample may be carry-over from other donors' samples.

This clonotype was detected many times. This sequence joins TRBV10-3 and TRBJ2-1, with 9 bases fitting TRBD1. J lost 8 bases, V lost 2 bases, and 4 bases had no gene match. The V gene's germline CDR1 is ENHRY and CDR2 SYGVKD. This CDR3 has 14 residues. In DNA, the CDR3 is TGTGCCATCAGTGAGGGACAGGGGACGGATGAGCAGTTCTTC. Translated, it gives CAISEGQGTDEQFF.

The rearrangement links TRBV7-9 to TRBJ1-1, with a possible D match to TRBD1 (6 bases). Germline-derived CDR1 and CDR2 are SEHNR and FQNEAQ (reference sequence). The CDR3 contains 13 residues. V lost 4 bases and J lost 8, with 14 bases in between. The DNA of the CDR3 is TGTGCCAGCAGCTGGGGGGCGCAGGCGGAAGCTTTCTTT. Protein: CASSWGAQAEAFF. Variable domain in full (rest from reference TRBV7-9 and TRBJ1-1): DTGVSQNPRHKITKRGQNVTFRCDPISEHNRLYWYRQTLGQGPEFLTYFQNEAQLEKSRLLSDRFSAERPKGSFSTLEIQRTEQGDSAMYLCASSWGAQAEAFFGQGTRLTVV.

The rearrangement links TRBV6-2 or TRBV6-3 to TRBJ2-1; possibly TRBD1 for D (5 bases). Germline assignment: CDR1 MNHEY and CDR2 SVGEGT. This CDR3 is 11 amino acids long. The ends were cut back, 7 bases at V and 6 bases at J, with 7 bases in the middle. CDR3 amino acids: CASTQGNEQFF. DNA for the CDR3: TGTGCCAGCACCCAGGGCAATGAGCAGTTCTTC.

The CDR3 spells CASSVGLSRDPKRNEQFF. DNA for the CDR3: TGTGCCAGCAGCGTAGGTCTGAGTCGGGACCCCAAGAGGAATGAGCAGTTCTTC. The chain recombines TRBV9 with TRBJ2-1, with D perhaps TRBD1 or TRBD2 (5 bases each). CDR3 length: 18 amino acids. Germline V gene data show CDR1 as SGDLS and CDR2 as YYNGEE. V was cut by 0 bases and J by 7 bases, with 23 bases left in between.

The chain joins TRBV4-1 to TRBJ2-1, with D maybe TRBD2 (7 bases). Trimming stripped 3 bases from V and 8 bases from J, with 17 bases between. In germline, CDR1 is MGHRA, CDR2 YSYEKL. The CDR3 length is 15 residues. This CDR3 reads CASSHLAGAQYEQFF. The CDR3 DNA reads as TGCGCCAGCAGCCATCTGGCGGGGGCACAATATGAGCAGTTCTTC.

The chain employs TRBV28 and TRBJ2-7, with D hard to call. Germline CDR1 MDHEN, CDR2 SYDVKM. Deletions cut 5 bases from V and 2 bases from J, with 13 bases between. The CDR3 covers 14 residues. The CDR3 DNA is TGTGCCAGCAGTAGAGGAGACGGACCCTACGAGCAGTACTTC. It specifies CASSRGDGPYEQYF.

The table lists this clonotype with many counts. The genes are TRBV7-3 and TRBJ2-5; the D gene could be TRBD1 or TRBD2 (6 bases each). This CDR3 spans 15 amino acids. The ends were cut back, 2 bases at V and 4 bases at J, with 14 bases in the middle. The germline V gene has CDR1 SGHTA and CDR2 FQGTGA. CDR3: CASSLSQGGGETQYF. The CDR3 region has the DNA TGTGCCAGCAGCTTATCACAGGGAGGAGGAGAGACCCAGTACTTC.

In this sample, this clonotype turned up many times. The chain uses TRBV4-2 and TRBJ2-7, with 8 bases matching TRBD1. The CDR3 has 17 amino acids. V was clipped by 2 bases and J by 2 bases; unmatched bases: 11. Germline V gene sequence: CDR1 LGHNA, CDR2 YNFKEQ. CDR3 sequence: CASSQIGTGGSPYEQYF. The CDR3 DNA follows: TGTGCCAGCAGCCAAATCGGGACAGGCGGGTCGCCCTACGAGCAGTACTTC.

This clonotype was counted many times. The chain combines TRBV29-1 with TRBJ2-1; 7 bases are shared with TRBD2. The germline CDR1 and CDR2 sequences are SQVTM and ANQGSEA. CDR3 length: 13 amino acids. The ends lost 3 bases at V and 13 bases at J; junction bases unmatched: 12. CDR3 sequence: CSVESGNRGSQFF. The DNA of the CDR3 is TGCAGCGTTGAGAGCGGGAATCGAGGGAGCCAGTTCTTC.

V gene TRBV6-1 combines with J gene TRBJ1-4; 8 bases are shared with TRBD1. Looked up from germline, CDR1 is MNHNS and CDR2 is SASEGT. V dropped 5 bases and J dropped 8; count of bases not matched to a gene: 7. The CDR3 is 14 amino acids. In DNA form, the CDR3 reads TGTGCCAGCAGTCCCGGACAGGGAGGGGAAAAACTGTTTTTT. It is translated as CASSPGQGGEKLFF.

The chain links TRBV5-1 to TRBJ2-5; 11 bases match TRBD2. Germline V CDR1 and CDR2: SGHRS, YFSETQ. The trim removed 5 bases at V and 1 base at J, leaving 4 bases unmatched. The CDR3 runs 15 residues. Here the CDR3 DNA reads TGCGCCAGCAGACTCGGGACTAGCGGCCAAGAGACCCAGTACTTC. It encodes CASRLGTSGQETQYF.